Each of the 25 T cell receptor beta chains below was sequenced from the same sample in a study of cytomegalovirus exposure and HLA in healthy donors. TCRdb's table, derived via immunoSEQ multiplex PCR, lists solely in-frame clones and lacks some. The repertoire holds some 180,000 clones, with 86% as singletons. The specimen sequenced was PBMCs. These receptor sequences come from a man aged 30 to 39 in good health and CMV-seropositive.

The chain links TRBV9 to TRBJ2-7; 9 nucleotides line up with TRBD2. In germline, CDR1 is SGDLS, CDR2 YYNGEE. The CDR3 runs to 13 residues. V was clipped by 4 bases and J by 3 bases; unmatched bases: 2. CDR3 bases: TGTGCCAGCAGCAAAGCGGGAGGCTACGAGCAGTACTTC. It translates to CASSKAGGYEQYF.

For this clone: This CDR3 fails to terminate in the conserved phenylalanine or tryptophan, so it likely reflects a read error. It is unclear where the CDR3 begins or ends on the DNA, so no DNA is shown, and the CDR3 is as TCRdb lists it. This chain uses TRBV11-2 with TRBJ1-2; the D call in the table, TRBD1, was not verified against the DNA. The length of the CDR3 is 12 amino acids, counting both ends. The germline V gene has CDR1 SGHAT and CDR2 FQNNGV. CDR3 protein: CASSHGTPIPVV.

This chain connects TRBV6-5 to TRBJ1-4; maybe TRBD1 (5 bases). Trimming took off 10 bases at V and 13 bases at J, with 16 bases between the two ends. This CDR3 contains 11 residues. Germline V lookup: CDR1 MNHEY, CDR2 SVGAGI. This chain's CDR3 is CAKGRGRGLFF. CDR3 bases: TGTGCCAAAGGGCGGGGAAGGGGACTGTTTTTT.

CDR3 DNA: TGTGCCAGCAGCTTGGGACTAGCGGGGCAACAAGAGACCCAGTACTTC. It codes for CASSLGLAGQQETQYF. The gene calls are TRBV7-7 and TRBJ2-5; the match to TRBD2 covers 13 bases. This CDR3 spans 16 amino acids. The V gene's germline CDR1 is SSHAT and CDR2 FNYEAQ (reference sequence). The V gene end was trimmed by 3 bases and the J gene end by 2 bases; junction bases not matched to a gene: 3.

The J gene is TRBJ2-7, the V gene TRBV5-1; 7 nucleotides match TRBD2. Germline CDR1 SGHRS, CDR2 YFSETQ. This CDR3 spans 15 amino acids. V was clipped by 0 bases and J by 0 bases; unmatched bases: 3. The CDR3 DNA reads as TGCGCCAGCAGCTTGGGCGGGACTACCTCCTACGAGCAGTACTTC. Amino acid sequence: CASSLGGTTSYEQYF.

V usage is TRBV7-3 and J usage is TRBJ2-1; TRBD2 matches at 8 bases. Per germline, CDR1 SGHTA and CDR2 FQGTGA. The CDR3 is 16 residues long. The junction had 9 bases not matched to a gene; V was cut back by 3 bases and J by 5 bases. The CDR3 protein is CASSLEGGGRHNEQFF. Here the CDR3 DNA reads TGTGCCAGCAGCTTGGAAGGCGGGGGGCGCCACAATGAGCAGTTCTTC.

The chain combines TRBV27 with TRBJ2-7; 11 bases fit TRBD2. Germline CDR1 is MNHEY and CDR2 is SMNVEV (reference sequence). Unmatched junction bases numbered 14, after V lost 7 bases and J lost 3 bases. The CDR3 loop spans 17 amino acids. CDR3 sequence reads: CASTGTSGSTKIYEQYF. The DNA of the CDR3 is TGTGCCAGCACCGGAACTAGCGGGAGCACCAAAATCTACGAGCAGTACTTC.

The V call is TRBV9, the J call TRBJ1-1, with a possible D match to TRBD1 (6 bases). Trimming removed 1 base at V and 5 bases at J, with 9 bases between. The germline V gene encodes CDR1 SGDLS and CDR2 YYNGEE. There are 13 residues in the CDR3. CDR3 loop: CASSVKGGTEAFF. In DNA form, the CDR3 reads TGTGCCAGCAGCGTAAAGGGGGGGACTGAAGCTTTCTTT.

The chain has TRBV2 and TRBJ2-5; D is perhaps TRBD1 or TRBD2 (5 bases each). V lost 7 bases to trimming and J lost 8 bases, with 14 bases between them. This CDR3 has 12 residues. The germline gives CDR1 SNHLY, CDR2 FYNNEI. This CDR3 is CASTKDRDTQYF. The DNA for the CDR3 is TGTGCCAGCACAAAGGACCGGGACACCCAGTACTTC.

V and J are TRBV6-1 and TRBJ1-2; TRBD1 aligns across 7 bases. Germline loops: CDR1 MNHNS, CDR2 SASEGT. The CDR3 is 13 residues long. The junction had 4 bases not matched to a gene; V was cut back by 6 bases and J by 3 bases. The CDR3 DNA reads TGTGCCAGCAGGCCAGGGACAGACTATGGCTACACCTTC. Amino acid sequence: CASRPGTDYGYTF.

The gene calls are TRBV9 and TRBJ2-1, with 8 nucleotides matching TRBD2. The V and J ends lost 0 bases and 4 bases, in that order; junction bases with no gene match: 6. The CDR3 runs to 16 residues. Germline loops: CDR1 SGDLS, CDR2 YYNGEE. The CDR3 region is CASSVGLAGKYNEQFF. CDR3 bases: TGTGCCAGCAGCGTAGGATTAGCGGGGAAGTACAATGAGCAGTTCTTC.

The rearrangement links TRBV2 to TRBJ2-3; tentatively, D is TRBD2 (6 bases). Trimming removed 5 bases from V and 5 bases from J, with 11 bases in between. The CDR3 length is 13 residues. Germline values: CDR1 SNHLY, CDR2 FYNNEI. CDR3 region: CASSPRREDTQYF. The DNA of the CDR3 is TGTGCCAGCAGTCCCCGGCGGGAAGATACGCAGTATTTT.

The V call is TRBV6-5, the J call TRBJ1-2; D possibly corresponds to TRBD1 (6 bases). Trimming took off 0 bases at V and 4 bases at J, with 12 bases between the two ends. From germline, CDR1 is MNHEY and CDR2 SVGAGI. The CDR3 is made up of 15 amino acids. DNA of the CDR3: TGTGCCAGCAGTTACTCGAGGACAGTGACCTATGGCTACACCTTC. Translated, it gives CASSYSRTVTYGYTF.

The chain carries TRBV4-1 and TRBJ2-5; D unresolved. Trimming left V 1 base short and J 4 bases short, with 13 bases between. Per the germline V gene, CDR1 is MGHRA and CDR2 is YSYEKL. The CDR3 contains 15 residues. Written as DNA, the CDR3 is TGCGCCAGCAGCCAAGTCCAAGCCCCCGGAGAGACCCAGTACTTC. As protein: CASSQVQAPGETQYF.

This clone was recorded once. In DNA, the CDR3 is TGTGCCAGCAGCTTTCGCGCAGGGTCTTTGGGTGGGGCCAACGTCCTGACTTTC. It encodes CASSFRAGSLGGANVLTF. The chain has TRBV5-6 and TRBJ2-6, with D perhaps TRBD1 (5 bases). There are 18 residues in the CDR3. The germline gives CDR1 SGHDT, CDR2 YYEEEE. V lost 2 bases to trimming and J lost 3 bases, with 18 bases between them.

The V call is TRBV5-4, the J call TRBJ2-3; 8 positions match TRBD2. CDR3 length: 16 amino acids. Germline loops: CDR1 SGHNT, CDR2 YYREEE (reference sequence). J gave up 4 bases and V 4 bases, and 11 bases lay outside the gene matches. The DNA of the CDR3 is TGTGCCAGCAGCCCCACGGGGGGGTGGGGATCAGATACGCAGTATTTT. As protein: CASSPTGGWGSDTQYF.

CDR3 protein: CASSEPQAKYEQYF. Written as DNA, the CDR3 is TGTGCCAGCAGTGAACCCCAGGCGAAGTACGAGCAGTACTTC. V is TRBV6-5 and J is TRBJ2-7; D gene ambiguous. The CDR3 length is 14 residues. The germline V gene encodes CDR1 MNHEY and CDR2 SVGAGI. Trimming left V 5 bases short and J 4 bases short, with 15 bases between.

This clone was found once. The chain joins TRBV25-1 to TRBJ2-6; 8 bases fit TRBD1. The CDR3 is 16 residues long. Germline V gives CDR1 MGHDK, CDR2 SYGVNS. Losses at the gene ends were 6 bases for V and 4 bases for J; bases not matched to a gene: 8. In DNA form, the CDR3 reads TGTGCCAGCAGCCGGACAGGGCTCGCAGGGGCCAACGTCCTGACTTTC. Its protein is CASSRTGLAGANVLTF.

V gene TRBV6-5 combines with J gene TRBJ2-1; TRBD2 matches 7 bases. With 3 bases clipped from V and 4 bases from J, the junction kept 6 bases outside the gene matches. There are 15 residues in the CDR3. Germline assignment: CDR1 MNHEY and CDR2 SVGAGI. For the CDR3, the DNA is TGTGCCAGCAGTTATTACTCGCGGGAGTACAATGAGCAGTTCTTC. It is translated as CASSYYSREYNEQFF.

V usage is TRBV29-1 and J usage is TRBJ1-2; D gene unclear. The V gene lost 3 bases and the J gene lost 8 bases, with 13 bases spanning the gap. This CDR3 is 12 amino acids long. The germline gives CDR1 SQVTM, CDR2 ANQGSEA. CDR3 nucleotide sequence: TGCAGCGTTGATCGAGGACTCCGGGGCTACACCTTC. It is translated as CSVDRGLRGYTF.

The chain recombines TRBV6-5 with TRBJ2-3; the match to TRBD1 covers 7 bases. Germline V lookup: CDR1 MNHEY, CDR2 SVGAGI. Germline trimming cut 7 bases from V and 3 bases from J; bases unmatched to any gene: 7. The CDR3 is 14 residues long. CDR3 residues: CASTRQGGTDTQYF. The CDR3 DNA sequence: TGTGCCAGCACCCGACAGGGTGGGACAGATACGCAGTATTTT.

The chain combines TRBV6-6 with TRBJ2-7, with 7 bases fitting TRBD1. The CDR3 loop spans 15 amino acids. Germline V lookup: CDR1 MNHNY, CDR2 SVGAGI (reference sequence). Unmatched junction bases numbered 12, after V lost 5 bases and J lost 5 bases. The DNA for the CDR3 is TGTGCCAGCAGTCGAACCAGGGGGAAAGGCGACGAGCAGTACTTC. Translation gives CASSRTRGKGDEQYF.

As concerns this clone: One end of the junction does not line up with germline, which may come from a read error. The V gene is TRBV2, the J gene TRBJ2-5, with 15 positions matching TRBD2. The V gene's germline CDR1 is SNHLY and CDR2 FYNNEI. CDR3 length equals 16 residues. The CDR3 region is CARSGLAGGPQETQYF. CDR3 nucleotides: TGTGCCAGAAGTGGACTAGCGGGGGGGCCTCAAGAGACCCAGTACTTC. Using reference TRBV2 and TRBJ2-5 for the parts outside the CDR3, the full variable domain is EPEVTQTPSHQVTQMGQEVILRCVPISNHLYFYWYRQILGQKVEFLVSFYNNEISEKSEIFDDQFSVERPDGSNFTLKIRSTKLEDSAMYFCARSGLAGGPQETQYFGPGTRLLVL.

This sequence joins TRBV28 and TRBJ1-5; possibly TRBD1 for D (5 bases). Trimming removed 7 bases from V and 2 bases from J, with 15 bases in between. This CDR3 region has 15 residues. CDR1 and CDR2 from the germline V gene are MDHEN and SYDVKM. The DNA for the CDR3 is TGTGCCAGCACTCCACAGTCGGGGGGCAATCAGCCCCAGCATTTT. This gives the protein CASTPQSGGNQPQHF.

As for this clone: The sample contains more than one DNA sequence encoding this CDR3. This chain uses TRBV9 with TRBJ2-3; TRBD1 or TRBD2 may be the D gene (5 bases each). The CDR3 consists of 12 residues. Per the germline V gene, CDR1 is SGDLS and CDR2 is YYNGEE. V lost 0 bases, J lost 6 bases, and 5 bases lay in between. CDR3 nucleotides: TGTGCCAGCAGCGTAGGGGGGGATACGCAGTATTTT. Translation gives CASSVGGDTQYF.